This T cell receptor beta chain was obtained from a study of cytomegalovirus exposure and HLA in healthy donors. The PCR made use of 60 Vbeta and 13 Jbeta primers. The data were produced by immunoSEQ multiplex PCR, yet TCRdb's version contains in-frame clones alone and is incomplete. The repertoire consists of fewer than 150,000 clones, with around 85% occurring once and the leading ten covering around 4.1%. The germline V gene has CDR1 GTSNPN and CDR2 SVGIG (reference sequence). The CDR3 contains 13 residues. V lost 2 bases and J lost 2, with 10 bases in between. Source material: PBMCs. This TCR was sampled from a man aged 35 to 55 in good health and CMV-seropositive. The chain couples TRBV30 to TRBJ2-7, with D tentatively TRBD1 (5 bases). DNA for the CDR3: TGTGCCTGGAGTCTGGACACCACCTACGAGCAGTACTTC. The encoded protein is CAWSLDTTYEQYF.